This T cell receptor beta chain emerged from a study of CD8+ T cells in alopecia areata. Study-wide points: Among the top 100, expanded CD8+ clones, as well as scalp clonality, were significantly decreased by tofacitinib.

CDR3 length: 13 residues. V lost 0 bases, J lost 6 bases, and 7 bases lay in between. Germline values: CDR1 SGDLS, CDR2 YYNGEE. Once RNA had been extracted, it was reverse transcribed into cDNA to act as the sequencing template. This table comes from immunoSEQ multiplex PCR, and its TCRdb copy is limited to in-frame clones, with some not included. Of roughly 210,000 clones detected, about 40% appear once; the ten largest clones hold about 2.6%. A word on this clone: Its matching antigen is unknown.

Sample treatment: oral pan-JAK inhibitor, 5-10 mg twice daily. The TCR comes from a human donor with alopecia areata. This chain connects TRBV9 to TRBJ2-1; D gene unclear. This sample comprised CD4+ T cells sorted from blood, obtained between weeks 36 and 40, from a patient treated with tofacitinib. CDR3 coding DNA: TGTGCCAGCAGCGTAGTTCCCGGCAATGAGCAGTTCTTC. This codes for CASSVVPGNEQFF.